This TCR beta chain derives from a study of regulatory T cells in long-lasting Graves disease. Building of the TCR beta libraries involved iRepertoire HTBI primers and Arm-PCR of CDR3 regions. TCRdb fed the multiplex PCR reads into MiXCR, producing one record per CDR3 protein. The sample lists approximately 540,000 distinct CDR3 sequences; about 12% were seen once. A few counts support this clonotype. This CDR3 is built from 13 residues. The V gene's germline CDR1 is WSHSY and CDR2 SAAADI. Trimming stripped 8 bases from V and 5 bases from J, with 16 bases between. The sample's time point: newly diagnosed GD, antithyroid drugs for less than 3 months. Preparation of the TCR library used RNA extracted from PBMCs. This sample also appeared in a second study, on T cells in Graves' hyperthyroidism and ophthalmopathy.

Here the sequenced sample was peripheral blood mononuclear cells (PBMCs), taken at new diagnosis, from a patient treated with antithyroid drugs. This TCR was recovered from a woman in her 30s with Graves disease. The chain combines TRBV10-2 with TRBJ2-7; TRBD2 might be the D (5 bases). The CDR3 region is CASRPLATHEQYF. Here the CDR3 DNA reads TGCGCCAGCCGTCCCCTAGCTACCCACGAGCAGTACTTC.